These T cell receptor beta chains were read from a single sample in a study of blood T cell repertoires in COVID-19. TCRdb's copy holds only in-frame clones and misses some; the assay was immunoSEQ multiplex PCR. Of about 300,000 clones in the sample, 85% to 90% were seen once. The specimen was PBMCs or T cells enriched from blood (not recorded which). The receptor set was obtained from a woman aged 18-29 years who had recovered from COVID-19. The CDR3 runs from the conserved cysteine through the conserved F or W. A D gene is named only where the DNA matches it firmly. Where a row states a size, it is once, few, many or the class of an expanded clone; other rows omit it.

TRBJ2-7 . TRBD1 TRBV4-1 CASSPTDDRGLKYF TGCGCCAGCAGCCCTACGGATGACAGGGGCCTCAAGTACTTC
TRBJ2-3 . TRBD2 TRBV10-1 CASSEGLAGETDTQYF TGCGCCAGCAGTGAGGGGCTAGCGGGAGAAACAGATACGCAGTATTTT
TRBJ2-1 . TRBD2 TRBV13 CASSLGPRGVLYNEQFF TGTGCCAGCAGCTTAGGCCCCCGGGGGGTTCTCTACAATGAGCAGTTCTTC
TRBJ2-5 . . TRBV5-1 CASSLSGQETQYF TGCGCCAGCAGCTTGTCCGGGCAAGAGACCCAGTACTTC
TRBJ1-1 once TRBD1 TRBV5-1 CASSTLDRDTEAFF TGCGCCAGCAGCACCCTTGACAGGGACACTGAAGCTTTCTTT
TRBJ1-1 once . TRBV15 CATSQGRDTEAFF TGTGCCACCAGCCAGGGGAGGGACACTGAAGCTTTCTTT
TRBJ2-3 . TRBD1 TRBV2 CAIWSGGINKQYF TGTGCCATCTGGTCAGGGGGCATTAATAAGCAGTATTTT
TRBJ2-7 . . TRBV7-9 CASSFDLGRVEQYF TGTGCCAGCAGCTTTGATCTAGGTCGGGTCGAGCAGTACTTC
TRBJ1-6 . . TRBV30 CAWSPLGQGISPLHF TGTGCCTGGAGTCCCCTGGGGCAGGGGATTTCACCCCTCCACTTT
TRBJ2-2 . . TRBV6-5 CASTPVANTGELFF TGTGCCAGCACTCCGGTCGCGAACACCGGGGAGCTGTTTTTT
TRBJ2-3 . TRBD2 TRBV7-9 CASTLAEVAGDTQYF TGTGCCAGCACCCTAGCGGAGGTTGCCGGAGATACGCAGTATTTT
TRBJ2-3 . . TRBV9 CASSAGPTQYF TGTGCCAGCAGCGCGGGTCCCACGCAGTATTTT
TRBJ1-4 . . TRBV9 CASSPAGGPVTNEKLFF TGTGCCAGCAGCCCGGCGGGGGGCCCCGTAACTAATGAAAAACTGTTTTTT
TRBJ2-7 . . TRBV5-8 CAGGAPAANEQYF TGTGCGGGGGGGGCTCCAGCGGCTAACGAGCAGTACTTC
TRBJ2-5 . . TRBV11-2 CASSHLGHRRETQYF TGTGCCAGCAGCCACCTGGGGCATCGGAGAGAGACCCAGTACTTC
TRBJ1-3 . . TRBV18 CASSPRTDSGNTIYF TGTGCCAGCTCACCACGAACAGATTCTGGAAACACCATATATTTT